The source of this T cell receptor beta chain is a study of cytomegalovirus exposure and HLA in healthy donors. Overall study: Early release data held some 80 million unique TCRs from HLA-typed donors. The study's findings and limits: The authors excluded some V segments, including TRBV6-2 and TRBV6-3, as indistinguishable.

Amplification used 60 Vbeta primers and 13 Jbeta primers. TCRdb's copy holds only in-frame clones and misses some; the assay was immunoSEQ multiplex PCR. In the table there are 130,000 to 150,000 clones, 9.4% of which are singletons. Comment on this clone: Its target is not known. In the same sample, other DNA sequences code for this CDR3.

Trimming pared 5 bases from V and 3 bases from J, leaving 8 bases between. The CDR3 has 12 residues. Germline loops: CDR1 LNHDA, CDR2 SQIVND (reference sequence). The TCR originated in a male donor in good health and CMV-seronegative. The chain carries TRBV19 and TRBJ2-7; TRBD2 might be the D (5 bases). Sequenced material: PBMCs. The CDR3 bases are TGTGCCAGTAGTGACCGGGGCTACGAGCAGTACTTC. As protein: CASSDRGYEQYF.